These T cell receptor beta chains were read from a single sample in a study of blood T cell repertoires in COVID-19. Produced via immunoSEQ multiplex PCR; TCRdb's table is partial and in-frame only. Among around 310,000 clones listed, around 91% were seen once. Sequenced input: PBMCs or T cells enriched from blood (not recorded which). The receptor set was obtained from a middle-aged woman who had recovered from COVID-19. Both conserved end residues are part of each CDR3. The order of the fields is clone size, D gene, V gene, J gene, CDR3 protein, CDR3 DNA. D genes are given only for firm matches. Size is omitted from some rows. Given values are once, few, many or a class for expanded clones.

NA	NA	TRBV11-3	TRBJ1-2	CASSLEREGIYGYTF	TGTGCCAGCAGCTTAGAGCGGGAGGGAATCTATGGCTACACCTTC
NA	NA	TRBV11-3	TRBJ1-1	CASSPQGLNTEAFF	TGTGCCAGCAGCCCCCAGGGGTTGAACACTGAAGCTTTCTTT
NA	NA	TRBV9	TRBJ2-4	CASSVEGKGIQYF	TGTGCCAGCAGCGTAGAGGGGAAGGGCATTCAGTACTTC
NA	TRBD2	TRBV7-2	TRBJ2-1	CASSLLSAGGSREQFF	TGTGCCAGCAGCTTACTTTCAGCGGGAGGATCAAGGGAGCAGTTCTTC
NA	TRBD1	TRBV6-5	TRBJ2-7	CASRQGQDYEQYF	TGTGCCAGCAGACAAGGACAGGATTACGAGCAGTACTTC
once	NA	TRBV18	TRBJ2-2	CASSPGTKNTGELFF	TGTGCCAGCTCACCCGGGACAAAGAACACCGGGGAGCTGTTTTTT
NA	TRBD2	TRBV2	TRBJ2-2	CASNREGWTGELFF	TGTGCCAGCAACCGGGAGGGTTGGACCGGGGAGCTGTTTTTT
NA	NA	TRBV7-2	TRBJ1-1	CASSPRFRGGGEAFF	TGTGCCAGCAGCCCGAGATTTCGGGGCGGGGGTGAAGCTTTCTTT
NA	TRBD2	TRBV4-3	TRBJ2-3	CASSPDPGAGAHTQYF	TGCGCCAGCAGCCCCGACCCTGGAGCGGGGGCCCATACGCAGTATTTT
NA	TRBD1	TRBV10-3	TRBJ2-7	CAISTGEGNEQYF	TGTGCCATCAGCACAGGGGAAGGGAACGAGCAGTACTTC
NA	NA	TRBV18	TRBJ2-1	CASSTNPGDEQFF	TGTGCCAGCTCAACCAACCCAGGGGATGAGCAGTTCTTC
NA	NA	TRBV5-4	TRBJ1-1	CASSLGRVEAFF	TGTGCCAGCAGCTTGGGCAGGGTTGAAGCTTTCTTT
NA	TRBD2	TRBV6-2/TRBV6-3	TRBJ2-7	CASSWTSSETPYF	TGTGCCAGCAGTTGGACTAGCTCTGAGACGCCGTACTTC
NA	NA	TRBV19	TRBJ1-6	CASSIGPSRYNSPLHF	TGTGCCAGTAGTATAGGTCCGTCGCGCTATAATTCACCCCTCCACTTT
NA	NA	TRBV29-1	TRBJ2-1	CSVDITSSYNEQFF	TGCAGCGTTGATATAACCAGCTCCTACAATGAGCAGTTCTTC
NA	TRBD2	TRBV5-1	TRBJ2-5	CASSLGASGTQETQYF	TGCGCCAGCAGCTTGGGAGCTAGCGGAACTCAAGAGACCCAGTACTTC
NA	TRBD1	TRBV7-3	TRBJ2-3	CASSTGGVGTDTQYF	TGTGCCAGCAGCACAGGGGGCGTTGGCACAGATACGCAGTATTTT
NA	NA	TRBV28	TRBJ1-1	CASTNRGRAFF	TGTGCCAGCACCAATCGGGGTCGAGCTTTCTTT
NA	TRBD1	TRBV19	TRBJ2-7	CASSKDRAGEQYF	TGTGCCAGTAGTAAGGACAGGGCGGGCGAGCAGTACTTC
once	NA	TRBV18	TRBJ1-5	CASSQQGSNQPQHF	TGTGCCAGCTCACAACAGGGATCCAATCAGCCCCAGCATTTT
few	TRBD2	TRBV12-3/TRBV12-4	TRBJ2-1	CASSWEGPNEQFF	TGTGCCAGCAGTTGGGAGGGGCCGAATGAGCAGTTCTTC
NA	TRBD1	TRBV9	TRBJ1-2	CASSGQGAVYGYTF	TGTGCCAGCAGCGGACAGGGGGCTGTATATGGCTACACCTTC
NA	TRBD1	TRBV5-1	TRBJ2-5	CASSSGTGTGETQYF	TGCGCCAGCAGCTCCGGGACAGGGACGGGGGAGACCCAGTACTTC
NA	NA	TRBV28	TRBJ1-2	CASSLPTGIYGYTF	TGTGCCAGCAGTTTACCCACAGGGATCTATGGCTACACCTTC
NA	NA	TRBV7-2	TRBJ2-7	CASSLTPDRSYEQYF	TGTGCCAGCAGCCTTACACCCGACAGATCCTACGAGCAGTACTTC
NA	NA	TRBV2	TRBJ2-7	CASSTPPVVEQYF	TGTGCCAGCAGTACCCCCCCGGTAGTTGAGCAGTACTTC
NA	TRBD2	TRBV4-2	TRBJ2-1	CASSLGLAAYNEQFF	TGTGCCAGCAGCCTAGGACTAGCTGCCTACAATGAGCAGTTCTTC
few	TRBD1	TRBV15	TRBJ2-1	CATNQDRDNNEQFF	TGTGCCACCAACCAGGACAGGGACAACAATGAGCAGTTCTTC
NA	TRBD1	TRBV5-4	TRBJ2-2	CASSAGTVNTGELFF	TGTGCCAGCAGCGCCGGGACAGTGAACACCGGGGAGCTGTTTTTT
NA	TRBD2	TRBV4-2	TRBJ2-2	CASSPGLAGGLPLRGTGELFF	TGTGCCAGCAGCCCAGGACTAGCGGGGGGGCTTCCACTACGTGGCACCGGGGAGCTGTTTTTT
many	TRBD1	TRBV3-1/TRBV3-2	TRBJ2-5	CASGQGPQETQYF	TGTGCCAGCGGACAGGGTCCCCAAGAGACCCAGTACTTC